Below are 18 T cell receptor beta chains sequenced from a single sample in a study of beta chain features in type 1 diabetes. What these receptors recognize is not known. General study results and limits: For Type 1 diabetes patients, all four CD4+ subsets carried TCRB CDR3s that were moderately but significantly shorter.

Of the isolated RNA, all was reverse transcribed, and so the sequenced material was expressed TCRB transcripts. Some clones are missing from TCRdb's copy, which holds only in-frame ones; the method was immunoSEQ multiplex PCR. The data contain over 600,000 clones, 9.5% to 15% of them singletons. Sequencing was carried out using naive CD4+ T cells from blood. The source is a man in his thirties or forties with type 1 diabetes.

This chain links TRBV7-2 with TRBJ2-1, with D perhaps TRBD2 (6 bases). Germline V lookup: CDR1 SGHTA, CDR2 FQGNSA. The CDR3 loop spans 14 amino acids. Trimming took 4 bases from V and 7 from J, leaving 14 bases between them. The CDR3 region is CASSSGGTFNEQFF. CDR3 sequence (DNA): TGTGCCAGCAGCTCAGGTGGGACTTTTAATGAGCAGTTCTTC.

This clone was counted only a few times. This chain uses TRBV5-4 with TRBJ1-2; 9 bases map to TRBD1. The CDR3 has 12 residues. The germline gives CDR1 SGHNT, CDR2 YYREEE (reference sequence). V trimming: 1 base; J trimming: 8 bases; junction bases outside the gene matches: 0. The DNA of the CDR3 is TGTGCCAGCAGCTTGACAGGGGGCGGCTACACCTTC. This gives the protein CASSLTGGGYTF. The variable domain in full, with the rest retrieved from reference TRBV5-4 and TRBJ1-2, is ETGVTQSPTHLIKTRGQQVTLRCSSQSGHNTVSWYQQALGQGPQFIFQYYREEENGRGNFPPRFSGLQFPNYSSELNVNALELDDSALYLCASSLTGGGYTFGSGTRLTVV.

The chain uses TRBV7-2 and TRBJ1-5; D possibly corresponds to TRBD1 (5 bases). V lost 5 bases to trimming and J lost 5 bases, with 10 bases between them. The CDR3 extends over 13 amino acids. The germline CDR1 and CDR2 sequences are SGHTA and FQGNSA. The CDR3 DNA sequence: TGTGCCAGCAGCGTACAGGAATATCAGCCCCAGCATTTT. It encodes CASSVQEYQPQHF.

V gene TRBV5-1 combines with J gene TRBJ2-3; the match to TRBD2 covers 14 bases. Trimming cost V 2 bases and J 0 bases; bases outside gene matches: 8. The CDR3 sequence is 19 residues long. Germline V gene data show CDR1 as SGHRS and CDR2 as YFSETQ. The DNA of the CDR3 is TGCGCCAGCAGCTTCGGACTAGCGGGGGGCTCCCCTAGCACAGATACGCAGTATTTT. Amino acids: CASSFGLAGGSPSTDTQYF.

The CDR3 region is CASSPKMAKAETQYF. CDR3 coding DNA: TGTGCCAGCAGCCCCAAAATGGCGAAGGCGGAGACCCAGTACTTC. The chain carries TRBV11-2 and TRBJ2-5; D is undetermined. CDR1 and CDR2 from the germline V gene are SGHAT and FQNNGV. V lost 5 bases to trimming and J lost 5 bases, with 18 bases between them. The CDR3 loop spans 15 amino acids.

This clone has just a few counts. The V call is TRBV7-2, the J call TRBJ2-6; no definite D call. CDR3 length: 14 residues. V gave up 7 bases and J gave up 0 bases, with 7 bases separating them. The germline V gene has CDR1 SGHTA and CDR2 FQGNSA. CDR3 DNA sequence: TGTGCCAGCAACTCACACTCTGGGGCCAACGTCCTGACTTTC. Its protein is CASNSHSGANVLTF.

This clone was counted once. The chain has TRBV10-3 and TRBJ1-5, with 10 positions matching TRBD1. In germline, CDR1 is ENHRY, CDR2 SYGVKD. V was clipped by 10 bases and J by 0 bases; unmatched bases: 9. The CDR3 has 16 residues. The CDR3 protein is CATRDRGSYSNQPQHF. The CDR3 coding sequence is TGTGCCACCCGGGACAGGGGCTCTTATAGCAATCAGCCCCAGCATTTT.

The chain carries TRBV19 and TRBJ2-3; 13 nucleotides agree with TRBD2. The CDR3 consists of 16 residues. Trimming cost V 4 bases and J 9 bases; bases outside gene matches: 10. Germline CDR1 LNHDA, CDR2 SQIVND (reference sequence). CDR3 DNA: TGTGCCAGTAGTACCGGGACTAGCGGGGCTAGAGTCACGCAGTATTTT. It encodes CASSTGTSGARVTQYF.

V gene TRBV9 combines with J gene TRBJ2-7; TRBD2 might be the D (6 bases). V lost 1 base and J lost 6, with 8 bases in between. The CDR3 has 12 residues. Per the germline V gene, CDR1 is SGDLS and CDR2 is YYNGEE. The CDR3 bases are TGTGCCAGCAGCGTATGGGGAGGCGAGCAGTACTTC. Translating gives CASSVWGGEQYF.

The chain recombines TRBV29-1 with TRBJ1-1; D uncertain. This CDR3 spans 13 amino acids. V was pared by 5 bases and J by 6 bases, with 16 bases between. Germline lookup yields CDR1 SQVTM and CDR2 ANQGSEA. The CDR3 loop reads CSVQRGGLSEAFF. The CDR3 DNA follows: TGCAGCGTTCAGCGGGGAGGGTTGTCTGAAGCTTTCTTT.

This clone appeared a few times. The V gene is TRBV19, the J gene TRBJ2-1; either TRBD1 or TRBD2 may supply D (5 bases each). Trimming removed 7 bases at V and 6 bases at J, with 19 bases between. Germline assignment: CDR1 LNHDA and CDR2 SQIVND (reference sequence). This CDR3 is built from 15 residues. This chain's CDR3 is CASTVEGRSANEQFF. The CDR3 bases are TGTGCCAGTACCGTCGAGGGGAGATCGGCCAATGAGCAGTTCTTC.

This rearrangement joins TRBV7-9 to TRBJ2-1; D is perhaps TRBD1 or TRBD2 (7 bases each). Germline-derived CDR1 and CDR2 are SEHNR and FQNEAQ (reference sequence). V dropped 5 bases and J dropped 4 bases, with 18 bases sitting between them. The CDR3 has 16 amino acids. CDR3 DNA: TGTGCCAGCAGCCCCCAGGGGGGGGGCCTGTACAATGAGCAGTTCTTC. It is translated as CASSPQGGGLYNEQFF.

The chain is built from TRBV5-1 and TRBJ2-7; D is perhaps TRBD2 (5 bases). This CDR3 contains 16 residues. V shed 0 bases and J shed 0 bases, with 13 bases lying between them. Germline CDR1 and CDR2: SGHRS and YFSETQ. CDR3 sequence: CASSLEAGGSSYEQYF. CDR3 in DNA: TGCGCCAGCAGCTTGGAGGCAGGAGGAAGCTCCTACGAGCAGTACTTC.

The rearrangement uses TRBV2 and TRBJ2-3, with D hard to call. CDR1 and CDR2 from the germline V gene are SNHLY and FYNNEI. The germline V and J ends were trimmed by 6 bases and 0 bases, with 16 bases remaining between them. The CDR3 loop spans 16 amino acids. The CDR3 nucleotides read TGTGCCAGCAGGGCGTTTAGACTGACTAGCACAGATACGCAGTATTTT. Protein: CASRAFRLTSTDTQYF.

This clone came up a few times. The chain employs TRBV7-3 and TRBJ2-7; 8 nucleotides align to TRBD1. Germline V lookup: CDR1 SGHTA, CDR2 FQGTGA. V gave up 5 bases and J gave up 3 bases; unmatched junction bases: 9. CDR3 size: 15 residues. CDR3 residues: CASSLRTGNDYEQYF. As DNA, the CDR3 is TGTGCCAGCAGCCTACGGACAGGGAACGACTACGAGCAGTACTTC.

A few counts support this clone. The V gene is TRBV9, the J gene TRBJ2-5; D not certain. The CDR3 length is 15 residues. Trimming left V 2 bases short and J 3 bases short, with 14 bases between. Looked up from germline, CDR1 is SGDLS and CDR2 is YYNGEE. CDR3 sequence: CASSVNPDGEETQYF. The CDR3 bases are TGTGCCAGCAGCGTGAACCCGGATGGGGAAGAGACCCAGTACTTC.

The chain couples TRBV4-3 to TRBJ1-1; perhaps TRBD1 as D (6 bases). The CDR3 spans 15 residues. Germline V gene data show CDR1 as LGHNA and CDR2 as YSLEER. Trimming pared 2 bases from V and 3 bases from J, leaving 13 bases between. The CDR3, as DNA: TGCGCCAGCAGCCAACCCAGGGGCACGTACACTGAAGCTTTCTTT. Translation: CASSQPRGTYTEAFF.

This clone has just a few counts. This chain connects TRBV29-1 to TRBJ2-1; unclear D gene. The V gene's germline CDR1 is SQVTM and CDR2 ANQGSEA. The CDR3 extends over 11 amino acids. V was pared by 8 bases and J by 4 bases, with 9 bases between. The CDR3: CSLDRYNEQFF. The CDR3 bases are TGCAGCCTAGACCGTTACAATGAGCAGTTCTTC.